A single sample is the source of the 8 T cell receptor beta chains below, sequenced in a study of T cells after somatic rescue of genetic block. Clones were read by immunoSEQ multiplex PCR, and TCRdb kept only the in-frame ones, dropping some. This table has fewer than 15,000 clones, 74% appearing once. Sequenced sample: peripheral blood mononuclear cells (PBMCs). The receptors were gathered from a boy younger than 18.

The chain has TRBV19 and TRBJ1-6; a possible D gene is TRBD1 (5 bases). This CDR3 spans 15 amino acids. V was trimmed by 5 bases and J by 3 bases, leaving 11 bases between them. From germline, CDR1 is LNHDA and CDR2 SQIVND (reference sequence). This CDR3 reads CASSLRDCYNSPLHF. In DNA form, the CDR3 reads TGTGCCAGTAGTCTCCGGGACTGCTATAATTCACCCCTCCACTTT.

The genes are TRBV28 and TRBJ2-2; 7 nucleotides agree with TRBD2. The ends lost 8 bases at V and 7 bases at J; junction bases unmatched: 4. Germline assignment: CDR1 MDHEN and CDR2 SYDVKM. The CDR3 is 12 residues long. In nucleotides, the CDR3 is TGTGCCAGCGACGAGCGGGGCGGGGAGCTGTTTTTT. This encodes CASDERGGELFF.

The rearrangement joins TRBV9 to TRBJ1-3, with D perhaps matching TRBD1 (5 bases). The germline V gene encodes CDR1 SGDLS and CDR2 YYNGEE. The V end was cut by 4 bases, the J end by 0 bases, with 14 bases between. This CDR3 has 16 residues. CDR3 in amino acids: CASSLTGTSSGNTIYF. The CDR3 DNA reads TGTGCCAGCAGCCTGACCGGGACCTCCTCTGGAAACACCATATATTTT.

This clone was observed a handful of times. The rearrangement joins TRBV19 to TRBJ2-2; D is undetermined. The germline gives CDR1 LNHDA, CDR2 SQIVND (reference sequence). The germline V and J ends were trimmed by 8 bases and 4 bases, with 11 bases remaining between them. The CDR3 extends over 13 amino acids. In DNA, the CDR3 is TGTGCCAGTGCACCCTGGAGCACCGGGGAGCTGTTTTTT. Amino acid sequence: CASAPWSTGELFF.

This rearrangement joins TRBV30 to TRBJ2-1, with D uncertain. CDR1 is GTSNPN and CDR2 is SVGIG in the germline V gene (reference sequence). The CDR3 runs 11 residues. Deletions cut 0 bases from V and 9 bases from J, with 6 bases between. The CDR3, as DNA: TGTGCCTGGAGTGTACGAGGTGAGCAGTTCTTC. Translated: CAWSVRGEQFF.

This clone was counted between two and nine times. The rearrangement links TRBV2 to TRBJ2-7, with a weak D call TRBD2 (5 bases). Trimming stripped 1 base from V and 3 bases from J, with 16 bases between. This CDR3 comprises 16 residues. Per germline, CDR1 SNHLY and CDR2 FYNNEI. The CDR3 DNA reads TGTGCCAGCAGTGAAGAAGGAGGCCCCTTAAACTACGAGCAGTACTTC. This translates into CASSEEGGPLNYEQYF.

The chain employs TRBV19 and TRBJ2-7; 9 nucleotides align to TRBD2. This CDR3 is built from 16 residues. The germline CDR1 and CDR2 sequences are LNHDA and SQIVND (reference sequence). V gave up 4 bases and J gave up 2 bases; unmatched junction bases: 9. This CDR3 is CASSTKGLAGPYEQYF. The CDR3 DNA sequence: TGTGCCAGTAGTACAAAGGGGCTAGCGGGGCCCTACGAGCAGTACTTC.

This clone is judged medium-sized. The chain links TRBV27 to TRBJ2-6; the D is unclear. V lost 5 bases and J lost 0, with 2 bases in between. The CDR3 consists of 13 residues. The germline V gene encodes CDR1 MNHEY and CDR2 SMNVEV (reference sequence). The CDR3 loop is CASSVSGANVLTF. The CDR3 bases are TGTGCCAGCAGTGTCTCTGGGGCCAACGTCCTGACTTTC.